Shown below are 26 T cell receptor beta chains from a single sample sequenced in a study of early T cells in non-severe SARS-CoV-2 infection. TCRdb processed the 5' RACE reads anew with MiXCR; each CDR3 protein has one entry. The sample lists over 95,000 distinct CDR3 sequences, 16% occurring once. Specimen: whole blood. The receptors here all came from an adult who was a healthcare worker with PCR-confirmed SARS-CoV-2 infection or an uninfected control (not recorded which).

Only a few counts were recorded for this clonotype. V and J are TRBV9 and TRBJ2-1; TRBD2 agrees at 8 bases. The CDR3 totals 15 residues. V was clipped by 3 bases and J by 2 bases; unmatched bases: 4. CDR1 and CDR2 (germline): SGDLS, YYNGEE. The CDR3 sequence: CASSAEAGAYNEQFF. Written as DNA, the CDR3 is TGTGCCAGCAGCGCCGAAGCGGGAGCCTACAATGAGCAGTTCTTC.

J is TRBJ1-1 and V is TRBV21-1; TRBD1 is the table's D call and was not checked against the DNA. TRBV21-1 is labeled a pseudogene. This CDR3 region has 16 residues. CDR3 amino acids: CASLDRARSMNTEAFF. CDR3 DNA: TGTGCCAGCCTCGACAGGGCGAGAAGCATGAACACTGAAGCTTTCTTT.

The CDR3, as DNA: TGTGCCAGCAGCCACGAGGGGACAACTAATGAAAAACTGTTTTTT. The encoded protein is CASSHEGTTNEKLFF. V and J are TRBV7-9 and TRBJ1-4; tentatively, D is TRBD1 (5 bases). V gave up 5 bases and J gave up 0 bases, with 10 bases separating them. Germline values: CDR1 SEHNR, CDR2 FQNEAQ (reference sequence). The CDR3 contains 15 residues.

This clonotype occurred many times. The CDR3 loop is CAARDHPTDTQYF. Here the CDR3 DNA reads TGTGCCGCCCGGGATCACCCCACAGATACGCAGTATTTT. The V call is TRBV27, the J call TRBJ2-3; D perhaps matches TRBD2 (5 bases). Germline CDR1 reads MNHEY; CDR2 reads SMNVEV (reference sequence). The length of the CDR3 is 13 residues. Trimming pared 11 bases from V and 2 bases from J, leaving 14 bases between.

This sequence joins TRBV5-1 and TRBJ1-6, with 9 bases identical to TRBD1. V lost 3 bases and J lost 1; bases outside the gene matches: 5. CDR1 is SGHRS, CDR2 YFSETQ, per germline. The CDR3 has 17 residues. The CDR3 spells CASSSRTGVSYNSPLHF. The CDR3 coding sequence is TGCGCCAGCAGCTCGAGGACAGGGGTGTCCTATAATTCACCCCTCCACTTT.

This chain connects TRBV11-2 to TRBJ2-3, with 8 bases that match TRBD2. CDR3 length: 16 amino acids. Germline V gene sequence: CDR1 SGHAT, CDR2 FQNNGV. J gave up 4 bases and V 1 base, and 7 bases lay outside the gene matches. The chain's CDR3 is CASSLGFGGAADTQYF. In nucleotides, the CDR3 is TGTGCCAGCAGCTTAGGATTCGGGGGGGCCGCAGATACGCAGTATTTT.

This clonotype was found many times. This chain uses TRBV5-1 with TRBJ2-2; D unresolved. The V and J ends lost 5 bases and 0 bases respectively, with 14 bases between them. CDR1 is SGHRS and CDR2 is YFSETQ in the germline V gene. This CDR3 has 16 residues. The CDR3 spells CASRILRTTNTGELFF. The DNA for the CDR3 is TGCGCCAGCAGGATACTACGAACTACGAACACCGGGGAGCTGTTTTTT.

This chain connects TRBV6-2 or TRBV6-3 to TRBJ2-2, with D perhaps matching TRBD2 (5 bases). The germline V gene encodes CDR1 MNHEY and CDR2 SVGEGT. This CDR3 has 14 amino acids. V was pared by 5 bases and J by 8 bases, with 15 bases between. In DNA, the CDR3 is TGTGCCAGCAGTACGGACTTTCCCGGAGGGGAGCTGTTTTTT. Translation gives CASSTDFPGGELFF.

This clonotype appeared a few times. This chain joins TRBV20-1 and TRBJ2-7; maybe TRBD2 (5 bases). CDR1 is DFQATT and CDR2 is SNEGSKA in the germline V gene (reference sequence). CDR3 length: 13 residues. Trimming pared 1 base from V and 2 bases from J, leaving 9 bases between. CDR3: CSARVPGTYEQYF. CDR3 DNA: TGCAGTGCTAGAGTTCCCGGGACCTACGAGCAGTACTTC.

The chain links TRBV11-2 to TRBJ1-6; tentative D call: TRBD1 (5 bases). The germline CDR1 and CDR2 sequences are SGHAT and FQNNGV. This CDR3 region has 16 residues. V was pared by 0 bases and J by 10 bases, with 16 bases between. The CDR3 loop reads CASSLDKHASGSPLHF. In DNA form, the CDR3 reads TGTGCCAGCAGCTTAGACAAGCACGCCTCAGGGTCACCCCTCCACTTT. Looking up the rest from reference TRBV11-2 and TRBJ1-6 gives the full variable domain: EAGVAQSPRYKIIEKRQSVAFWCNPISGHATLYWYQQILGQGPKLLIQFQNNGVVDDSQLPKDRFSAERLKGVDSTLKIQPAKLEDSAVYLCASSLDKHASGSPLHFGNGTRLTVT.

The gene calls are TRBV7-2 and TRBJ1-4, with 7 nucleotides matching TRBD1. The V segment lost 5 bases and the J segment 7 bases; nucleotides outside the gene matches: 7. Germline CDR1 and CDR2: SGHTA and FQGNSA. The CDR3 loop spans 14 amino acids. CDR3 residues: CASSPRQGSEKLFF. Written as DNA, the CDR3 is TGTGCCAGCAGCCCACGACAGGGAAGTGAAAAACTGTTTTTT.

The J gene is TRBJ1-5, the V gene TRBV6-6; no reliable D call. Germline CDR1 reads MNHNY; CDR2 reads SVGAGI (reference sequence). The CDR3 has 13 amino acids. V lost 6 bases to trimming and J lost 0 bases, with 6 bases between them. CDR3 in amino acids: CASRIYSNQPQHF. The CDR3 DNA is TGTGCCAGCAGAATCTATAGCAATCAGCCCCAGCATTTT.

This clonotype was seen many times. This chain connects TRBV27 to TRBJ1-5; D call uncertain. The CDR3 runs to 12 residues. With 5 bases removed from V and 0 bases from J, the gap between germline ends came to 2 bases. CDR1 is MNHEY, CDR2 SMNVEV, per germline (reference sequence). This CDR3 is CASSDSNQPQHF. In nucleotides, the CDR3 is TGTGCCAGCAGTGATAGCAATCAGCCCCAGCATTTT.

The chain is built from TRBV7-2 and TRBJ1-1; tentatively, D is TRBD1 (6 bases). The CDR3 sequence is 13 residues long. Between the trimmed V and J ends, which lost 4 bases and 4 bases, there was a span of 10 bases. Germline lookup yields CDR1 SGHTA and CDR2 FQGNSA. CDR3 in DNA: TGTGCCAGCAGCTCAATCAGGGGCACTGAAGCTTTCTTT. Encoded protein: CASSSIRGTEAFF.

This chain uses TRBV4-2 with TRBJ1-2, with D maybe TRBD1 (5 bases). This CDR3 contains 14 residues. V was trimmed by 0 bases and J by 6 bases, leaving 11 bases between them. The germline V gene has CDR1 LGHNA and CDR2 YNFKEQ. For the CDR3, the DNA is TGTGCCAGCAGCCAAGAGAGAAGGGGCGATGGCTACACCTTC. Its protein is CASSQERRGDGYTF.

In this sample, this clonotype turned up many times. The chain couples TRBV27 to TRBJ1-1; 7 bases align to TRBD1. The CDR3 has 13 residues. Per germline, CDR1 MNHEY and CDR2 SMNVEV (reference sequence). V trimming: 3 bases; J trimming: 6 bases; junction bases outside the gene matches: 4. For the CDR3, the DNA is TGTGCCAGCAGTTTCTCAGGGGGAGCTGAAGCTTTCTTT. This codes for CASSFSGGAEAFF.

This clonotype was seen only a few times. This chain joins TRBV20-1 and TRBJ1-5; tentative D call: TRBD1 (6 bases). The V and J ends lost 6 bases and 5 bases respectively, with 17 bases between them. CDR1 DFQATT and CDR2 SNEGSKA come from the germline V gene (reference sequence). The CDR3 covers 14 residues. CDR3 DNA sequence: TGCAGTGCATCGGACAGCCTTCAAGATCAGCCCCAGCATTTT. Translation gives CSASDSLQDQPQHF.

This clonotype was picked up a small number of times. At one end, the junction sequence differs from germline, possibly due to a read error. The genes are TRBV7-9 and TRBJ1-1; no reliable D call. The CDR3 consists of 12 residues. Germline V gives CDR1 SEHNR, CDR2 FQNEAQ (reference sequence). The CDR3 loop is CASSVARTEAFF. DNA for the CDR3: TGTGCCAGCAGCGTAGCTCGCACTGAAGCTTTCTTT.

The CDR3 region is CASSLPGGDTQYF. CDR3 DNA: TGTGCCAGCAGTCTTCCTGGGGGAGATACGCAGTATTTT. This chain connects TRBV28 to TRBJ2-3; D assignment may be TRBD1 or TRBD2 (5 bases each). Germline V gives CDR1 MDHEN, CDR2 SYDVKM. The CDR3 spans 13 residues. V lost 5 bases and J lost 5, with 11 bases in between.

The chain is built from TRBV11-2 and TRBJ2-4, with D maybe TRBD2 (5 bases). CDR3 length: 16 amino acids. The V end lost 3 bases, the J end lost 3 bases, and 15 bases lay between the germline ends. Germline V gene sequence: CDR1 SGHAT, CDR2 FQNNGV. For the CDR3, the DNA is TGTGCCAGCAGCTTCCTTGCCCTTGGAGGCAAAAACATTCAGTACTTC. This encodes CASSFLALGGKNIQYF.

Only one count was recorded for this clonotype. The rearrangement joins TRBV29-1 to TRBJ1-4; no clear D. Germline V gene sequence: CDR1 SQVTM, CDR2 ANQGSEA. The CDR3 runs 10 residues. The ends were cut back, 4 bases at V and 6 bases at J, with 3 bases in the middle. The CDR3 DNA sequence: TGCAGCGTTGGGGATGAAAAACTGTTTTTT. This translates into CSVGDEKLFF.

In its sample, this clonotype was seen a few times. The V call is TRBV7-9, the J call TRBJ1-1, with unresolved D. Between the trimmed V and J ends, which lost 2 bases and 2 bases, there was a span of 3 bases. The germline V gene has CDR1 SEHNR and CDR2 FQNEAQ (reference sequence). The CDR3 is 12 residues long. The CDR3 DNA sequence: TGTGCCAGCAGCTTAATAAACACTGAAGCTTTCTTT. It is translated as CASSLINTEAFF.

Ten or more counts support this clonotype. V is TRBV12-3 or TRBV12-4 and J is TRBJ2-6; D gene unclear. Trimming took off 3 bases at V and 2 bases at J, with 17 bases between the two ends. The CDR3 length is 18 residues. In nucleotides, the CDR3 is TGTGCCAGCAGTTTGATGTCCTCCCTCTTCACTGGGGCCAACGTCCTGACTTTC. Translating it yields CASSLMSSLFTGANVLTF.

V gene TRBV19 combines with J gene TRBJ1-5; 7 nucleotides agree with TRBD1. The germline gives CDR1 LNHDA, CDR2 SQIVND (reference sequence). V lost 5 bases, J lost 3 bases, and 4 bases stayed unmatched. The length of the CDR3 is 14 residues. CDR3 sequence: CASSGGQLNQPQHF. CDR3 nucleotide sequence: TGTGCCAGTAGTGGGGGACAGCTCAATCAGCCCCAGCATTTT.

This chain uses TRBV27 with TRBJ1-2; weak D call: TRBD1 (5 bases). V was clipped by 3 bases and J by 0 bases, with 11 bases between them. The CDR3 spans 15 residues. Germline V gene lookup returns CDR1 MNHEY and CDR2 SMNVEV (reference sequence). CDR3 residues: CASSFTGRANYGYTF. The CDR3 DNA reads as TGTGCCAGCAGTTTTACAGGCAGAGCTAACTATGGCTACACCTTC.

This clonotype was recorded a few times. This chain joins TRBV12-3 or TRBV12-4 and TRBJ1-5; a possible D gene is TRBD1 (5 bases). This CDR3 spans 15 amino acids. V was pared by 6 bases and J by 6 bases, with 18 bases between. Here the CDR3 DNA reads TGTGCCAGCAGGGACTCAGTAGGGGTTGGTCAGCCCCAGCATTTT. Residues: CASRDSVGVGQPQHF.